The sequence of this T cell receptor (beta chain) was determined in a study of T cell responses to AZD1222 COVID-19 vaccine. Whole-study results and caveats: Clonal diversity was possibly underestimated; the donors were predominantly white British and more often female. Spike-specific TCR repertoires showed rising breadth and depth after two AZD1222 doses.

Method: immunoSEQ multiplex PCR; TCRdb's copy keeps in-frame clones and lacks some. This table has around 50,000 clones, approximately 86% appearing once. Germline V gives CDR1 LNHDA, CDR2 SQIVND (reference sequence). The CDR3 contains 14 residues. V lost 1 base and J lost 8, with 11 bases in between. Concerning this clone itself: Its target is not known.

The sequencing used peripheral blood, collected 28 days after the second AZD1222 dose. The chain employs TRBV19 and TRBJ1-4; no clear D gene. The sequence derives from an adult who received the AZD1222 COVID-19 vaccine. In DNA form, the CDR3 reads TGTGCCAGTAGTATAGGTGACGCCACCGAAAAACTGTTTTTT. It translates to CASSIGDATEKLFF.